This T cell receptor beta chain was profiled in a study of blood T cell repertoires in COVID-19. Overall study context: Sites across the United States, Italy and Spain contributed samples from acute and convalescent COVID-19. T cells, B-cell-depleted T cells, or PBMCs provided the cDNA or gDNA that served as material.

Libraries were prepared by immunoSEQ multiplex PCR; TCRdb keeps only in-frame clonotypes and omits some of them. The sample carries hundreds of thousands of clones, approximately 80% recorded once. Sequencing used peripheral blood. The receptor was isolated from a woman between 35 and 50 years old with active or convalescent COVID-19.

CDR3 nucleotides: TGTGCCAGTAGTAGACAGGCTAACCAGCCCCAGCATTTT. This encodes CASSRQANQPQHF. The genes are TRBV19 and TRBJ1-5; maybe TRBD1 (6 bases). Looked up from germline, CDR1 is LNHDA and CDR2 is SQIVND (reference sequence). Trimming cost V 4 bases and J 7 bases, with 11 bases left between them. This CDR3 is built from 13 residues.